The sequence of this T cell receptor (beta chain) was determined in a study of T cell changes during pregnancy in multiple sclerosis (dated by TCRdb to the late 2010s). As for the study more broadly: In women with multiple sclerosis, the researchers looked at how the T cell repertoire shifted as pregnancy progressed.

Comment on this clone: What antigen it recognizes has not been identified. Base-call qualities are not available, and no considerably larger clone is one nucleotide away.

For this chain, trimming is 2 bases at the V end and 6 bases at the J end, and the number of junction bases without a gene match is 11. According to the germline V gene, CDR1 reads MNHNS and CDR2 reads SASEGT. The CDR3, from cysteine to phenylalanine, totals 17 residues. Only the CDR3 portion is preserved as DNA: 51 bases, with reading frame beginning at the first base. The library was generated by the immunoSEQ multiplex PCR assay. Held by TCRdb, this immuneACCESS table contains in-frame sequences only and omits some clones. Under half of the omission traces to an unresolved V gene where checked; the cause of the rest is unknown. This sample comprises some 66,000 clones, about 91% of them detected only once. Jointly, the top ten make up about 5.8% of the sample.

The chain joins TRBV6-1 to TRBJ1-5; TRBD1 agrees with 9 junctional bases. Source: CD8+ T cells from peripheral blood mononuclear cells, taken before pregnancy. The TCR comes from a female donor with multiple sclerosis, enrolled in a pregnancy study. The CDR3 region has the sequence CASSEFGTGMLIQPQHF. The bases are TGTGCCAGCAGTGAATTTGGGACAGGGATGTTAATTCAGCCCCAGCATTTT.